The clone carrying this TCR beta chain has just a few counts. These data are taken from a study of blood T cell repertoires in COVID-19. In the original workflow: Using reference gene primer amplification, nucleated cell counts were estimated. Clones were sequenced by immunoSEQ multiplex PCR, and TCRdb holds only the in-frame ones, with some missing. V, J and clone size reflect that table, while D and trimming were determined from the DNA. The table shows about 150,000 clones, with about 86% occurring only once. The receptor was isolated from a man between 65 and 85 years old with acute or convalescent COVID-19. The sample was peripheral blood.

DNA of the CDR3: TGTGCCAGTAGTAGGGAGGGGCAGTTCCTCTCTGGGGCCAACGTCCTGACTTTC. Translated: CASSREGQFLSGANVLTF. The J gene is TRBJ2-6, the V gene TRBV19, with 7 bases matching TRBD2. CDR1 is LNHDA, CDR2 SQIVND, per germline (reference sequence). CDR3 size: 18 residues. The V segment lost 4 bases and the J segment 0 bases; nucleotides outside the gene matches: 9.